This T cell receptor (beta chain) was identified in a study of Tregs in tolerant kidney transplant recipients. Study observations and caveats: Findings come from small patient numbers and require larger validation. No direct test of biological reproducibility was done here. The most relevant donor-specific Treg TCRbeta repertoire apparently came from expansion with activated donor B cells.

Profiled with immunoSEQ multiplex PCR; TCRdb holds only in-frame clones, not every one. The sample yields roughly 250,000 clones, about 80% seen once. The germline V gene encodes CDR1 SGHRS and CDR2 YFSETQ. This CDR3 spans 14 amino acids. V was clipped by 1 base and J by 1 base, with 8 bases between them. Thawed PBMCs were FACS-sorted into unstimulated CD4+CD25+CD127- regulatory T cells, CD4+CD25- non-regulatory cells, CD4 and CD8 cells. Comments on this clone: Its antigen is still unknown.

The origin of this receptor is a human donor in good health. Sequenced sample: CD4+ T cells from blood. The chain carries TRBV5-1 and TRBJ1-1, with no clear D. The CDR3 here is CASSLWGGNTEAFF. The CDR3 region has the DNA TGCGCCAGCAGCTTGTGGGGAGGGAACACTGAAGCTTTCTTT.